Presented here are 18 T cell receptor beta chains from one specimen sequenced in a study of control samples from healthy donors and cancer patients. The assay was immunoSEQ multiplex PCR, and TCRdb's table has in-frame clones only and misses some. The sample yields about 160,000 clones, around nine tenths seen once. The specimen sequenced was blood. The receptor source for this set is a young man in good health.

V usage is TRBV7-3 and J usage is TRBJ2-1, with TRBD1 matching 8 bases. CDR3 length: 13 residues. Germline V CDR1 and CDR2: SGHTA, FQGTGA. Trimming cost V 3 bases and J 9 bases; bases outside gene matches: 4. The CDR3 protein is CASSFGQGGEQFF. The DNA for the CDR3 is TGTGCCAGCAGCTTCGGACAGGGTGGTGAGCAGTTCTTC.

The CDR3, as DNA: TGTGCCAGCAGTTTAGGAGGACAGGGGGGTCGGCCCCAGCATTTT. Translating gives CASSLGGQGGRPQHF. The chain uses TRBV28 and TRBJ1-5, with 10 nucleotides matching TRBD1. Germline-derived CDR1 and CDR2 are MDHEN and SYDVKM. The junction had 7 bases not matched to a gene; V was cut back by 2 bases and J by 9 bases. The CDR3 runs to 15 residues.

The gene calls are TRBV29-1 and TRBJ1-1, with D perhaps TRBD1 (6 bases). Trimming shortened V by 2 bases and J by 4 bases, and 11 bases separated the two germline ends. The CDR3 loop spans 13 amino acids. Germline V gene data show CDR1 as SQVTM and CDR2 as ANQGSEA. The chain's CDR3 is CSVERQASTEAFF. The CDR3 DNA follows: TGCAGCGTTGAACGACAGGCGAGCACTGAAGCTTTCTTT.

The CDR3 sequence is CASSLSPSGAREQYF. The CDR3 DNA is TGTGCCAGCAGCTTAAGCCCTTCGGGAGCACGCGAGCAGTACTTC. The chain uses TRBV7-2 and TRBJ2-7, with D perhaps TRBD2 (6 bases). Germline lookup yields CDR1 SGHTA and CDR2 FQGNSA. V was pared by 2 bases and J by 6 bases, with 17 bases between. The CDR3 consists of 15 residues.

The chain is built from TRBV5-1 and TRBJ2-2; no clear D. CDR1 is SGHRS and CDR2 is YFSETQ in the germline V gene. This CDR3 is 16 amino acids long. Trimming removed 0 bases from V and 1 base from J, with 10 bases in between. CDR3 residues: CASSLASPGNTGELFF. The CDR3 region has the DNA TGCGCCAGCAGCTTGGCCTCCCCGGGGAACACCGGGGAGCTGTTTTTT.

The chain recombines TRBV9 with TRBJ1-4, with D possibly matching TRBD1 (6 bases). The CDR3 is 15 amino acids. Trimming took off 4 bases at V and 4 bases at J, with 14 bases between the two ends. The germline CDR1 and CDR2 sequences are SGDLS and YYNGEE. CDR3 bases: TGTGCCAGCAGCCCGGGACATGGGCTTAATGAAAAACTGTTTTTT. The encoded protein is CASSPGHGLNEKLFF.

This chain joins TRBV7-2 and TRBJ2-7; 9 positions agree with TRBD2. Germline loops: CDR1 SGHTA, CDR2 FQGNSA. CDR3 length: 16 amino acids. With 5 bases clipped from V and 4 bases from J, the junction kept 12 bases outside the gene matches. The CDR3 DNA reads TGTGCCAGCAGCCCCAGGCGAGCGGGAGGCCGTTACGAGCAGTACTTC. It specifies CASSPRRAGGRYEQYF.

The J gene is TRBJ2-3, the V gene TRBV7-3; D is ambiguous. Germline V gene sequence: CDR1 SGHTA, CDR2 FQGTGA. The CDR3 runs 12 residues. Between the trimmed V and J ends, which lost 5 bases and 6 bases, there was a span of 9 bases. CDR3 bases: TGTGCCAGCAGCGCTAACGGGGATACGCAGTATTTT. Protein: CASSANGDTQYF. Supplemented by reference TRBV7-3 and TRBJ2-3, the full variable domain reads GAGVSQTPSNKVTEKGKYVELRCDPISGHTALYWYRQSLGQGPEFLIYFQGTGAADDSGLPNDRFFAVRPEGSVSTLKIQRTERGDSAVYLCASSANGDTQYFGPGTRLTVL.

The chain carries TRBV2 and TRBJ1-3, with D possibly matching TRBD1 (5 bases). The length of the CDR3 is 14 residues. Trimming took off 8 bases at V and 8 bases at J, with 19 bases between the two ends. In germline, CDR1 is SNHLY, CDR2 FYNNEI. DNA of the CDR3: TGTGCCAGCGGCAGGCGGCCGGCCAGGGACACCATATATTTT. Protein sequence: CASGRRPARDTIYF.

This chain links TRBV5-1 with TRBJ1-2; a weak D match, TRBD1 (6 bases). The V end was cut by 1 base, the J end by 6 bases, with 10 bases between. The CDR3 runs 13 residues. The germline CDR1 and CDR2 sequences are SGHRS and YFSETQ. The CDR3, as DNA: TGCGCCAGCAGCTTGCAGGGGATGGATGGCTACACCTTC. As protein: CASSLQGMDGYTF.

This clone appeared once. V and J are TRBV7-7 and TRBJ2-2; D is unresolved. Germline-derived CDR1 and CDR2 are SSHAT and FNYEAQ (reference sequence). The CDR3 sequence is 13 residues long. Trimming pared 11 bases from V and 0 bases from J, leaving 10 bases between. CDR3 loop: CAVSDTNTGELFF. The DNA for the CDR3 is TGTGCCGTCTCAGATACGAACACCGGGGAGCTGTTTTTT.

V gene TRBV2 combines with J gene TRBJ1-4, with 12 bases lining up with TRBD1. Unmatched junction bases numbered 4, after V lost 6 bases and J lost 8 bases. From germline, CDR1 is SNHLY and CDR2 FYNNEI. This CDR3 is 14 amino acids long. The DNA for the CDR3 is TGTGCCAGCAGCCCCGGGACAGGGGGCGAAAAACTGTTTTTT. The encoded protein is CASSPGTGGEKLFF. The full variable domain, in which reference TRBV2 and TRBJ1-4 provide the parts outside the CDR3, is EPEVTQTPSHQVTQMGQEVILRCVPISNHLYFYWYRQILGQKVEFLVSFYNNEISEKSEIFDDQFSVERPDGSNFTLKIRSTKLEDSAMYFCASSPGTGGEKLFFGSGTQLSVL.

The chain links TRBV6-5 to TRBJ1-1; maybe TRBD1 (5 bases). Trimming pared 0 bases from V and 7 bases from J, leaving 15 bases between. Germline V gene lookup returns CDR1 MNHEY and CDR2 SVGAGI. The CDR3 totals 15 residues. CDR3 sequence: CASSYSRGRWGEAFF. CDR3 sequence (DNA): TGTGCCAGCAGTTACTCGCGGGGGAGGTGGGGTGAAGCTTTCTTT.

The gene calls are TRBV4-3 and TRBJ2-7; either TRBD1 or TRBD2 may supply D (7 bases each). In germline, CDR1 is LGHNA, CDR2 YSLEER. There are 16 residues in the CDR3. V dropped 4 bases and J dropped 2 bases, with 18 bases sitting between them. CDR3 DNA sequence: TGCGCCAGCAGCCCCGGGCAGGGAGGGGGCCCCTACGAGCAGTACTTC. The encoded protein is CASSPGQGGGPYEQYF.

This clone appeared a single time. The J gene is TRBJ1-6, the V gene TRBV15; possible D gene TRBD1, 5 bases. Germline V gives CDR1 LNHNV, CDR2 YYDKDF (reference sequence). V was shortened by 0 bases and J by 10 bases, with 10 bases between the two germline ends. The CDR3 has 14 residues. CDR3 in DNA: TGTGCCACCAGCAGAGATCGGGGCAGCTCACCCCTCCACTTT. It is translated as CATSRDRGSSPLHF.

The V call is TRBV24-1, the J call TRBJ2-1; D gene ambiguous. V was pared by 3 bases and J by 6 bases, with 5 bases between. From germline, CDR1 is KGHDR and CDR2 SFDVKD. The CDR3 has 12 amino acids. The CDR3 DNA is TGTGCCACCAGTGATCCCGCCAATGAGCAGTTCTTC. Amino acid sequence: CATSDPANEQFF.

The J gene is TRBJ1-4, the V gene TRBV25-1; a weak D match, TRBD1 (5 bases). The CDR3 extends over 14 amino acids. V dropped 5 bases and J dropped 7 bases, with 14 bases sitting between them. Germline CDR1 MGHDK, CDR2 SYGVNS. Written as DNA, the CDR3 is TGTGCCAGCAGTTGGACCTCAGGGACTGAAAAACTGTTTTTT. Amino acids: CASSWTSGTEKLFF. Supplemented by reference TRBV25-1 and TRBJ1-4, the full variable domain reads EADIYQTPRYLVIGTGKKITLECSQTMGHDKMYWYQQDPGMELHLIHYSYGVNSTEKGDLSSESTVSRIRTEHFPLTLESARPSHTSQYLCASSWTSGTEKLFFGSGTQLSVL.

This clone was counted a few times. The chain has TRBV5-8 and TRBJ2-7; D is uncertain. The germline gives CDR1 SGHTS, CDR2 YDEGEE. The CDR3 consists of 11 residues. V lost 0 bases, J lost 6 bases, and 4 bases lay in between. CDR3 residues: CASSLVFEQYF. The DNA for the CDR3 is TGTGCCAGCAGCTTGGTATTCGAGCAGTACTTC. The full variable domain, in which reference TRBV5-8 and TRBJ2-7 provide the parts outside the CDR3, is EAGVTQSPTHLIKTRGQQATLRCSPISGHTSVYWYQQALGLGLQFLLWYDEGEERNRGNFPPRFSGRQFPNYSSELNVNALELEDSALYLCASSLVFEQYFGPGTRLTVT.